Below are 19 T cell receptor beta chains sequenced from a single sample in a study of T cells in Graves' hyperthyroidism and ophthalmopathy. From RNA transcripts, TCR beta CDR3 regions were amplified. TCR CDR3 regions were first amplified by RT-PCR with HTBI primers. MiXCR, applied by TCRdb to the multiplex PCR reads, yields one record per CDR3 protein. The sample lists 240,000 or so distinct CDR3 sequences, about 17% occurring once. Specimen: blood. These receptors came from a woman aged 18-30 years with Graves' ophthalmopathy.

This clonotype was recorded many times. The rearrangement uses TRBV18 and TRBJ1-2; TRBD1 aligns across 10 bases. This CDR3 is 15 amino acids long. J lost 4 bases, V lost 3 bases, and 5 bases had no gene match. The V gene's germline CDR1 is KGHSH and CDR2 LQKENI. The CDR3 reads CASSPGTGASYGYTF. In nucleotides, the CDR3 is TGTGCCAGCTCACCCGGGACAGGGGCCTCCTATGGCTACACCTTC. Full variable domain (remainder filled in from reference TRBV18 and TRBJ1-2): NAGVMQNPRHLVRRRGQEARLRCSPMKGHSHVYWYRQLPEEGLKFMVYLQKENIIDESGMPKERFSAEFPKEGPSILRIQQVVRGDSAAYFCASSPGTGASYGYTFGSGTRLTVV.

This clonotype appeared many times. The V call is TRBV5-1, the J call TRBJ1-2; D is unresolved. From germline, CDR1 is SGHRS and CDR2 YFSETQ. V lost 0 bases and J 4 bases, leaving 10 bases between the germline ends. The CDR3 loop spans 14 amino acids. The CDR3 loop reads CASSLAMASYGYTF. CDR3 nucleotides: TGCGCCAGCAGCTTGGCCATGGCATCCTATGGCTACACCTTC.

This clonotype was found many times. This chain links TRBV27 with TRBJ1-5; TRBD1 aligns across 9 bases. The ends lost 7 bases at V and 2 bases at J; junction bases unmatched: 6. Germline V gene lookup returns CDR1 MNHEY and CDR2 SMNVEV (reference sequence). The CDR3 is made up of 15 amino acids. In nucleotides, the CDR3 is TGTGCCAGCAACGCGGGACAGGGAGGCAATCAGCCCCAGCATTTT. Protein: CASNAGQGGNQPQHF.

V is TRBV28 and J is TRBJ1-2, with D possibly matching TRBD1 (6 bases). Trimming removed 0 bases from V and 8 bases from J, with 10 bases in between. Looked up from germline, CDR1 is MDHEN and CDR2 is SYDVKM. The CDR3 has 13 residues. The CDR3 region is CASSLWGGRGYTF. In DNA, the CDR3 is TGTGCCAGCAGTTTATGGGGGGGCAGGGGCTACACCTTC.

The CDR3, as DNA: TGTGCCAGCAGCGTGAAAATTCAAGCCGGGACTAGCGGGGGGGTCTGGGACACAGATACGCAGTATTTT. Translating gives CASSVKIQAGTSGGVWDTDTQYF. V is TRBV9 and J is TRBJ2-3; TRBD2 aligns across 16 bases. This CDR3 comprises 23 residues. Trimming removed 2 bases from V and 2 bases from J; junction bases left unmatched: 20. Germline values: CDR1 SGDLS, CDR2 YYNGEE.

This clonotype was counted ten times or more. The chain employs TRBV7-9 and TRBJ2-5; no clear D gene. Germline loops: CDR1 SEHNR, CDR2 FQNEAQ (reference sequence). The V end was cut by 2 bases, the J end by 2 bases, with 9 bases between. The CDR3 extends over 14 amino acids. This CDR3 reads CASSLNIAQETQYF. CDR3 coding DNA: TGTGCCAGCAGCTTAAATATAGCTCAAGAGACCCAGTACTTC.

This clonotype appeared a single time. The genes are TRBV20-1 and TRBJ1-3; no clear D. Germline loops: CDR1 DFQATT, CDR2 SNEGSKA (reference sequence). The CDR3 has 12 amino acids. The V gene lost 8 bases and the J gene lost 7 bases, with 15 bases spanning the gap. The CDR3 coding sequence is TGCAGTCCGAACAGATATGGGAACACCATATATTTT. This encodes CSPNRYGNTIYF.

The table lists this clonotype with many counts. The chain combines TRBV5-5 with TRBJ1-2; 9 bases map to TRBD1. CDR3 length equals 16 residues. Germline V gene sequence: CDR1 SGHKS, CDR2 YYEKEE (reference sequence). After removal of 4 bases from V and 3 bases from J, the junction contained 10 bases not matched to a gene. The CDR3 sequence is CASSDRDRAFHYGYTF. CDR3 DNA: TGTGCCAGCAGCGACCGGGACAGGGCGTTCCACTATGGCTACACCTTC. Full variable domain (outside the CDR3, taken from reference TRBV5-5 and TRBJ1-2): DAGVTQSPTHLIKTRGQQVTLRCSPISGHKSVSWYQQVLGQGPQFIFQYYEKEERGRGNFPDRFSARQFPNYSSELNVNALLLGDSALYLCASSDRDRAFHYGYTFGSGTRLTVV.

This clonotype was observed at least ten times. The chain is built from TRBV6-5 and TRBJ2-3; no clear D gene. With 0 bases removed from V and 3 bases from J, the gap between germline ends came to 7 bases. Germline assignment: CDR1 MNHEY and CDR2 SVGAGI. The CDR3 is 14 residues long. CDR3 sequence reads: CASSYSSGTDTQYF. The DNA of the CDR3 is TGTGCCAGCAGTTACTCGAGTGGTACAGATACGCAGTATTTT.

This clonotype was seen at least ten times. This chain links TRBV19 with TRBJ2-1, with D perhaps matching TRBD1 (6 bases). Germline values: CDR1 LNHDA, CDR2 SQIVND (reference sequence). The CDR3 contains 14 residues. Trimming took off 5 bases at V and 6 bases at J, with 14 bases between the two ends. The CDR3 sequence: CASSLVDSRNEQFF. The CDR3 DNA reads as TGTGCCAGTAGTCTAGTGGACAGCCGCAATGAGCAGTTCTTC. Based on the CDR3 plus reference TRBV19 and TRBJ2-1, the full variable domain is DGGITQSPKYLFRKEGQNVTLSCEQNLNHDAMYWYRQDPGQGLRLIYYSQIVNDFQKGDIAEGYSVSREKKESFPLTVTSAQKNPTAFYLCASSLVDSRNEQFFGPGTRLTVL.

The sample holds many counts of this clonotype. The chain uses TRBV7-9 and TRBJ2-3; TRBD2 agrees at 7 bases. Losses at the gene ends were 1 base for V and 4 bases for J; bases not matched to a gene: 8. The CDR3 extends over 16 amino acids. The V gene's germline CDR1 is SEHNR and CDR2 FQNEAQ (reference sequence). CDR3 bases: TGTGCCAGCAGCTTAGGAGATGGCGGGAGTGCAGATACGCAGTATTTT. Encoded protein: CASSLGDGGSADTQYF.

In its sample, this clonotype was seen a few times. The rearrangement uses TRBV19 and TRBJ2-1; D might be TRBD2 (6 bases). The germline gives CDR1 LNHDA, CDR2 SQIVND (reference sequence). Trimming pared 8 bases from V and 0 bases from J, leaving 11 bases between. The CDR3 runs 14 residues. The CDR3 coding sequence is TGTGCCAGTGCTGCGGGATTCTCCTACAATGAGCAGTTCTTC. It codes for CASAAGFSYNEQFF.

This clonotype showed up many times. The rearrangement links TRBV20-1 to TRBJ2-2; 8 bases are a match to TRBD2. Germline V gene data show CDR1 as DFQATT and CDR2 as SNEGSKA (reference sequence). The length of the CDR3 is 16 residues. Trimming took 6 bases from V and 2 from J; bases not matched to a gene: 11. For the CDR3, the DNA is TGCAGTGCCAACCCCGGGACTAGACATAACACCGGGGAGCTGTTTTTT. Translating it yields CSANPGTRHNTGELFF.

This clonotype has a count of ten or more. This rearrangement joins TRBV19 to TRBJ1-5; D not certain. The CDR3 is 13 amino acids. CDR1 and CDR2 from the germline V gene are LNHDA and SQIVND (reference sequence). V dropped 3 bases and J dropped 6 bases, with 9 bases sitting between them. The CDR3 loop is CASSMLSGQPQHF. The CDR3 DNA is TGTGCCAGTAGTATGTTATCGGGTCAGCCCCAGCATTTT.

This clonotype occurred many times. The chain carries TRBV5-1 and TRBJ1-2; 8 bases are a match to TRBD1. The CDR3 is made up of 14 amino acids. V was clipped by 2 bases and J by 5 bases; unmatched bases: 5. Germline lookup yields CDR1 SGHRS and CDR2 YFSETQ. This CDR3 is CASSLDRGLYGYTF. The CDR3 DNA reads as TGCGCCAGCAGCTTAGACAGGGGTCTTTATGGCTACACCTTC.

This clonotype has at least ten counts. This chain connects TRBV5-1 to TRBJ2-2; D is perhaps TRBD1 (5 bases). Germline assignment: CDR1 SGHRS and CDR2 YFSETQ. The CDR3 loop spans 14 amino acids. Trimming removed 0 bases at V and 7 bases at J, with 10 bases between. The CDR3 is CASSLAQGVGELFF. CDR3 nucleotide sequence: TGCGCCAGCAGCTTGGCCCAGGGTGTCGGGGAGCTGTTTTTT.

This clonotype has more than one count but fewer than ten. The CDR3 nucleotides are TGCGCCAGCAGCTCCCTACTGGACGGTGAAGCTTTCTTT. The encoded protein is CASSSLLDGEAFF. This chain uses TRBV5-1 with TRBJ1-1, with no clear D. This CDR3 is built from 13 residues. The germline V gene has CDR1 SGHRS and CDR2 YFSETQ. V lost 3 bases, J lost 7 bases, and 13 bases lay in between.

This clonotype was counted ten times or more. The CDR3 DNA sequence: TGCAGTTCCCCCAGCCGTGGGGAGTCGGATGGCTACACCTTC. This translates into CSSPSRGESDGYTF. The chain couples TRBV20-1 to TRBJ1-2; D is unclear. Trimming removed 8 bases at V and 6 bases at J, with 22 bases between. The germline CDR1 and CDR2 sequences are DFQATT and SNEGSKA (reference sequence). The length of the CDR3 is 14 residues.

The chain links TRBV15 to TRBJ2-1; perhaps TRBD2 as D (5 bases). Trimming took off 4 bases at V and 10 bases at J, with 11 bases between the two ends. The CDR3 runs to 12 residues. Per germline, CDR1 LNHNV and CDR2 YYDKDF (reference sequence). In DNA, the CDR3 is TGTGCCACCAGCAACGAGGGAAAAGAGCAGTTCTTC. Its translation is CATSNEGKEQFF.